This T cell receptor (beta chain) was recovered during a study of T cell responses to AZD1222 COVID-19 vaccine. Method: immunoSEQ multiplex PCR; TCRdb's copy keeps in-frame clones and lacks some. The table has under 70,000 clones, 88% seen once. General observations from the study: Scientists sampled the repertoires only once the peak T cell response had passed.

Notes on this clone: Antigen: not known.

The CDR3 covers 14 residues. Germline V gene lookup returns CDR1 SGHTA and CDR2 FQGNSA. The V end was cut by 1 base, the J end by 2 bases, with 9 bases between. The sequence came from an adult in good health. Sample: peripheral blood, taken on day 0 of AZD1222 vaccination. The chain combines TRBV7-2 with TRBJ2-7; D call uncertain. This CDR3 reads CASSLGFKTYEQYF. The CDR3 nucleotides read TGTGCCAGCAGCTTAGGCTTCAAAACCTACGAGCAGTACTTC. The entire variable domain, with the rest obtained from reference TRBV7-2 and TRBJ2-7, is as follows: GAGVSQSPSNKVTEKGKDVELRCDPISGHTALYWYRQSLGQGLEFLIYFQGNSAPDKSGLPSDRFSAERTGGSVSTLTIQRTQQEDSAVYLCASSLGFKTYEQYFGPGTRLTVT.